Listed below are T cell receptor beta chains from one sample, sequenced in a study of naive and memory T cell subsets. TCRdb called the UMI-ligation and nested PCR reads again in MiXCR, with one record for every CDR3 protein. The sample contains over 65,000 distinct CDR3 sequences, roughly 9.2% of which appear only once. Material: naive CD8+ T cells from blood. These receptors all come from a human donor in good health. CDR3s include the opening cysteine and the closing phenylalanine or tryptophan. Fields, in order: V gene, D gene, J gene, clone size, CDR3 protein, CDR3 DNA. A D gene is named only where the DNA matches it firmly. Size values are once, few and many counts, or a class for expanded clones, and some rows have none.

TRBV6-6,TRBD2,TRBJ2-1,-,CASSYSGLAVYNEQFF,TGTGCCAGCAGTTACTCGGGGCTAGCGGTATACAATGAGCAGTTCTTC
TRBV29-1,TRBD1,TRBJ2-5,many,CSVEGLSYGTGSRETQYF,TGCAGCGTTGAAGGGCTATCGTACGGGACAGGGTCACGGGAGACCCAGTACTTC
TRBV4-2,-,TRBJ2-5,many,CASSQTAGSETQYF,TGTGCCAGCAGCCAAACGGCTGGATCGGAGACCCAGTACTTC
TRBV12-3/TRBV12-4,-,TRBJ2-1,-,CASSPEAGVYNEQFF,TGTGCCAGCAGTCCCGAGGCTGGGGTATACAATGAGCAGTTCTTC
TRBV6-5,TRBD2,TRBJ2-1,-,CASSYELAGDNEQFF,TGTGCCAGCAGTTACGAACTAGCGGGAGACAATGAGCAGTTCTTC
TRBV6-5,TRBD1,TRBJ2-7,many,CASSQTDRALYEQYF,TGTGCCAGCAGCCAAACTGACAGGGCGCTTTACGAGCAGTACTTC
TRBV18,-,TRBJ1-1,-,CASQGQGEMNTEAFF,TGTGCCAGCCAAGGCCAAGGGGAAATGAACACTGAAGCTTTCTTT
TRBV7-9,-,TRBJ1-4,-,CASSYRVNEKLFF,TGTGCCAGCAGCTATAGGGTGAATGAAAAACTGTTTTTT
TRBV10-3,-,TRBJ2-7,many,CAISEARSLTTYEQYF,TGTGCCATCAGTGAAGCCCGCTCTCTCACGACCTACGAGCAGTACTTC
TRBV20-1,-,TRBJ2-7,many,CSASLRDSRLEQYF,TGCAGTGCTAGCTTACGGGACTCAAGACTTGAGCAGTACTTC
TRBV20-1,-,TRBJ2-4,few,CSAREMENIQYF,TGCAGTGCTAGGGAAATGGAAAACATTCAGTACTTC
TRBV7-9,TRBD2,TRBJ2-7,few,CASSSGLATYEQYF,TGTGCCAGCAGCTCGGGACTAGCAACCTACGAGCAGTACTTC
TRBV6-1,-,TRBJ1-5,many,CASWPGENRNQPQHF,TGTGCCAGCTGGCCAGGGGAAAATAGGAATCAGCCCCAGCATTTT
TRBV19,-,TRBJ1-6,-,CASARTSSYNSPLHF,TGTGCCAGCGCCCGTACCAGCTCCTATAATTCACCCCTCCACTTT
TRBV29-1,TRBD1,TRBJ1-1,-,CSVGTVEAFF,TGCAGCGTCGGGACAGTTGAAGCTTTCTTT
TRBV3-1,-,TRBJ2-1,few,CASSQEGESSYNEQFF,TGTGCCAGCAGCCAAGAGGGCGAGAGCTCCTACAATGAGCAGTTCTTC
TRBV7-9,-,TRBJ2-2,-,CASSPELFF,TGTGCCAGCAGCCCGGAGCTGTTTTTT
TRBV4-2,TRBD2,TRBJ2-7,-,CASSQVRGVPLAGGSYEQYF,TGTGCCAGCAGCCAAGTCCGGGGCGTCCCTCTAGCGGGAGGTTCCTACGAGCAGTACTTC
TRBV11-1,-,TRBJ1-1,-,CASSLVVSNTEAFF,TGTGCCAGCAGCTTAGTGGTCAGTAACACTGAAGCTTTCTTT
TRBV20-1,TRBD2,TRBJ2-1,many,CSASASGRGNEQFF,TGCAGTGCTAGTGCTAGCGGGAGGGGAAATGAGCAGTTCTTC
TRBV24-1,-,TRBJ2-4,few,CATSDPSDKNIQYF,TGTGCCACCAGTGATCCTTCGGACAAAAACATTCAGTACTTC
TRBV9,-,TRBJ2-1,few,CASSVDGTTYNEQFF,TGTGCCAGCAGCGTAGACGGGACAACCTACAATGAGCAGTTCTTC
TRBV20-1,-,TRBJ2-1,many,CSARTVGGEQFF,TGCAGTGCTAGAACCGTGGGGGGTGAGCAGTTCTTC
TRBV27,TRBD1,TRBJ2-1,many,CASSLYLGQGDNEQFF,TGTGCCAGCAGTTTATATCTCGGACAGGGGGACAATGAGCAGTTCTTC
TRBV20-1,TRBD2,TRBJ2-3,many,CSAKSPTSDWRDTQYF,TGCAGTGCTAAATCGCCTACTAGCGATTGGAGGGATACGCAGTATTTT
TRBV27,-,TRBJ2-1,-,CASSLPDRGEQFF,TGTGCCAGCAGTCTCCCGGACCGGGGGGAGCAGTTCTTC
TRBV4-3,-,TRBJ1-2,few,CASSQHRVAGYTF,TGCGCCAGCAGCCAACACAGGGTAGCTGGCTACACCTTC
TRBV27,-,TRBJ1-4,few,CASSSASGRGREKLFF,TGTGCCAGCTCTTCGGCCTCCGGACGAGGCCGTGAAAAACTGTTTTTT
TRBV20-1,-,TRBJ2-1,-,CSARGPASLWEQFF,TGCAGTGCTAGGGGTCCCGCCAGCCTATGGGAGCAGTTCTTC
TRBV12-3/TRBV12-4,-,TRBJ1-1,-,CASSLTGGLTEAFF,TGTGCCAGCAGTTTAACGGGGGGACTCACTGAAGCTTTCTTT
TRBV20-1,-,TRBJ1-4,-,CSALQGATNEKLFF,TGCAGTGCTCTCCAGGGAGCAACTAATGAAAAACTGTTTTTT
TRBV4-2,TRBD1,TRBJ1-1,-,CASSPGTGDEAFF,TGTGCCAGCAGCCCGGGGACAGGAGATGAAGCTTTCTTT
TRBV4-1,-,TRBJ1-1,-,CASSQPGDHTEAFF,TGCGCCAGCAGCCAACCAGGGGACCACACTGAAGCTTTCTTT
TRBV27,TRBD1,TRBJ1-5,-,CASSLVGGAGNQPQHF,TGTGCCAGCAGTTTAGTAGGGGGCGCGGGCAATCAGCCCCAGCATTTT
TRBV5-1,-,TRBJ2-5,many,CASSLAVGVAVEYF,TGCGCCAGCAGCTTGGCTGTTGGCGTTGCAGTAGAGTACTTC
TRBV27,TRBD2,TRBJ2-7,few,CASIGQGILAGDYEQYF,TGTGCCAGCATCGGACAGGGGATACTAGCGGGAGACTACGAGCAGTACTTC
TRBV27,-,TRBJ2-3,-,CASSYVGRAQYF,TGTGCCAGCAGTTATGTGGGTCGCGCGCAGTATTTT
TRBV27,-,TRBJ1-2,few,CASSLSVTGYDGYTF,TGTGCCAGCAGTTTATCGGTAACAGGGTACGATGGCTACACCTTC
TRBV6-6,-,TRBJ1-1,-,CARWRWGGEAFF,TGTGCCAGATGGCGATGGGGTGGTGAAGCTTTCTTT
TRBV4-1,-,TRBJ2-3,-,CASSQVQGLPDTQYF,TGCGCCAGCAGCCAAGTACAGGGACTCCCAGATACGCAGTATTTT
TRBV27,TRBD2,TRBJ2-3,few,CASTPLAGGPSDTQYF,TGTGCCAGCACCCCTCTAGCGGGAGGGCCTTCAGATACGCAGTATTTT
TRBV7-9,-,TRBJ2-3,few,CASSFLRDGADTQYF,TGTGCCAGCAGCTTCCTCCGGGACGGAGCTGATACGCAGTATTTT
TRBV13,-,TRBJ1-3,many,CASSTVEAGRGNTIYF,TGTGCCAGCAGCACTGTCGAGGCGGGCCGTGGAAACACCATATATTTT
TRBV27,TRBD1,TRBJ2-1,many,CASSLIRTGFYNEQFF,TGTGCCAGCAGTCTCATACGGACAGGGTTTTACAATGAGCAGTTCTTC
TRBV6-1,-,TRBJ2-7,few,CASRPGSYEQYF,TGTGCCAGCCGGCCCGGCAGCTACGAGCAGTACTTC
TRBV18,TRBD1,TRBJ1-1,many,CASFDRVRTEAFF,TGTGCCAGCTTTGACAGGGTGCGCACTGAAGCTTTCTTT
TRBV5-5,-,TRBJ1-1,many,CASVQTPNTEAFF,TGTGCCAGCGTACAGACACCGAACACTGAAGCTTTCTTT
TRBV4-3,-,TRBJ2-3,-,CASSQADGDTQYF,TGCGCCAGCAGCCAAGCCGACGGAGATACGCAGTATTTT
TRBV29-1,-,TRBJ1-2,many,CSVSGDGYTF,TGCAGCGTTAGCGGCGATGGCTACACCTTC
TRBV15,TRBD2,TRBJ2-1,many,CATSRGTAGVNEQFF,TGTGCCACCAGCAGAGGTACAGCGGGAGTCAATGAGCAGTTCTTC
TRBV18,-,TRBJ2-1,many,CASSPEVAGPGNEQFF,TGTGCCAGCTCACCAGAGGTGGCAGGTCCTGGTAATGAGCAGTTCTTC
TRBV7-6,TRBD1,TRBJ1-5,few,CASSLTGGMAANQPQHF,TGTGCCAGCAGTCTTACAGGGGGAATGGCAGCTAATCAGCCCCAGCATTTT
TRBV6-5,-,TRBJ1-2,many,CASSYWSGQGDYGYTF,TGTGCCAGCAGTTACTGGTCAGGTCAGGGTGACTATGGCTACACCTTC
TRBV4-3,TRBD2,TRBJ2-1,many,CASSQDLGGLAGKGSYNEQFF,TGCGCCAGCAGCCAAGATCTAGGGGGACTAGCGGGAAAAGGCTCCTACAATGAGCAGTTCTTC
TRBV7-3,-,TRBJ2-1,-,CASSLTARGHEQFF,TGTGCCAGCAGCTTAACGGCCCGGGGGCATGAGCAGTTCTTC
TRBV10-3,TRBD2,TRBJ2-2,-,CAIRSTSGSDTGELFF,TGTGCCATCAGATCAACTAGCGGGAGTGACACCGGGGAGCTGTTTTTT
TRBV29-1,TRBD1,TRBJ2-7,-,CSVERDRPYEQYF,TGCAGCGTTGAACGGGACAGGCCCTACGAGCAGTACTTC
TRBV3-1,TRBD2,TRBJ2-5,many,CASSQELLAGGEAQYF,TGTGCCAGCAGCCAAGAGTTACTAGCGGGAGGGGAGGCCCAGTACTTC
TRBV29-1,-,TRBJ2-1,-,CSVERDNEQFF,TGCAGCGTTGAACGGGACAATGAGCAGTTCTTC
TRBV2,TRBD2,TRBJ2-1,many,CARSGSRDNEQFF,TGTGCCAGGAGCGGGAGTCGGGACAATGAGCAGTTCTTC